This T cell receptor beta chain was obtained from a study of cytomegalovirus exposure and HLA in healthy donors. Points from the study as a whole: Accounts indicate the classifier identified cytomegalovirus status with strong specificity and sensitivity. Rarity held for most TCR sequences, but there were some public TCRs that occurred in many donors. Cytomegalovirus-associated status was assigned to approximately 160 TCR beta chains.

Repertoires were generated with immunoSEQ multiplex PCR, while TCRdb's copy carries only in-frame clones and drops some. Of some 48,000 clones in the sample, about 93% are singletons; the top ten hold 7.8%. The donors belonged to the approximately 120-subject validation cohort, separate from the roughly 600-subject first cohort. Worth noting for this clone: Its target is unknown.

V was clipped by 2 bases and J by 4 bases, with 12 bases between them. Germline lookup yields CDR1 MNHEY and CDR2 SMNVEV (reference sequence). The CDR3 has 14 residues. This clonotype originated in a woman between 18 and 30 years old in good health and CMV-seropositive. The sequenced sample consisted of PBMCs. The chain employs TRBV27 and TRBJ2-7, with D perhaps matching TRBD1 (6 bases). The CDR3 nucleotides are TGTGCCAGCAGTTTAGGGACCAGGGGATACGAGCAGTACTTC. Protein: CASSLGTRGYEQYF.